What follows are 30 T cell receptor beta chains derived from one specimen sequenced in a study of T cells in Graves' hyperthyroidism and ophthalmopathy. What was amplified from RNA transcripts were TCR beta CDR3 regions. First-round RT-PCR targeting the TCR CDR3 was performed with the HTBI primer set. TCRdb used MiXCR to reprocess the multiplex PCR reads, holding one entry per CDR3 protein. The sample lists some 650,000 distinct CDR3 sequences; around 15% were seen once. The sample comprised blood. These receptors were obtained from a woman aged 40 to 49 with Graves' ophthalmopathy.

The CDR3 here is CASSDSWGPGNEQYF. The CDR3 DNA reads as TGTGCCAGCAGCGACAGCTGGGGGCCCGGCAACGAGCAGTACTTC. The chain joins TRBV2 to TRBJ2-7; D is possibly TRBD1 (6 bases). The CDR3 consists of 15 residues. Trimming removed 6 bases at V and 5 bases at J, with 20 bases between. Germline V gives CDR1 SNHLY, CDR2 FYNNEI.

The V and J genes are TRBV6-4 and TRBJ2-1; no firm D call. Germline loops: CDR1 MRHNA, CDR2 SNTAGT. This CDR3 spans 15 amino acids. The V end was cut by 2 bases, the J end by 3 bases, with 11 bases between. The CDR3 bases are TGTGCCAGCAGTGACGCGCCCTCGAACTACAATGAGCAGTTCTTC. This codes for CASSDAPSNYNEQFF.

This clonotype was seen more than once but under ten times. The J gene is TRBJ1-6, the V gene TRBV20-1, with D maybe TRBD1 (6 bases). V dropped 0 bases and J dropped 10 bases, with 19 bases sitting between them. CDR1 and CDR2 (germline): DFQATT, SNEGSKA (reference sequence). This CDR3 comprises 16 residues. The CDR3 here is CSARDRGAEVRSPLHF. In nucleotides, the CDR3 is TGCAGTGCTAGAGATAGGGGGGCGGAGGTCCGATCACCCCTCCACTTT.

This clonotype was recorded at least ten times. This chain connects TRBV3-1 to TRBJ2-3, with D perhaps matching TRBD2 (6 bases). The CDR3 consists of 14 residues. Germline CDR1 reads LGHDT; CDR2 reads YNNKEL (reference sequence). V was cut by 5 bases and J by 3 bases, with 12 bases left in between. The CDR3 here is CASSYKLATDTQYF. CDR3 in DNA: TGTGCCAGCAGCTACAAACTAGCAACAGATACGCAGTATTTT.

This clonotype was counted many times. The genes are TRBV6-1 and TRBJ1-4; 8 nucleotides align to TRBD1. From germline, CDR1 is MNHNS and CDR2 SASEGT. V dropped 3 bases and J dropped 6; count of bases not matched to a gene: 3. This CDR3 comprises 14 residues. The CDR3 region has the DNA TGTGCCAGCAGTGACCAGGACAGGGATGAAAAACTGTTTTTT. It codes for CASSDQDRDEKLFF.

The chain combines TRBV19 with TRBJ1-6; D is unresolved. V was pared by 1 base and J by 11 bases, with 15 bases between. The germline CDR1 and CDR2 sequences are LNHDA and SQIVND (reference sequence). This CDR3 is built from 15 residues. The CDR3 spells CASSIATDGYTPLHF. The CDR3 coding sequence is TGTGCCAGTAGTATAGCCACCGATGGTTATACACCCCTCCACTTT. The whole variable domain, remainder taken from reference TRBV19 and TRBJ1-6, is DGGITQSPKYLFRKEGQNVTLSCEQNLNHDAMYWYRQDPGQGLRLIYYSQIVNDFQKGDIAEGYSVSREKKESFPLTVTSAQKNPTAFYLCASSIATDGYTPLHFGNGTRLTVT.

The chain couples TRBV27 to TRBJ2-3; a weak D match, TRBD2 (7 bases). The germline V and J ends were trimmed by 3 bases and 6 bases, with 16 bases remaining between them. The CDR3 sequence is 15 residues long. Germline values: CDR1 MNHEY, CDR2 SMNVEV (reference sequence). CDR3 in amino acids: CASSFRGGGMDTQYF. The CDR3 DNA is TGTGCCAGCAGTTTTAGGGGGGGGGGAATGGATACGCAGTATTTT.

This chain uses TRBV30 with TRBJ1-5; TRBD1 is a possible D gene (5 bases). The V end lost 0 bases, the J end lost 3 bases, and 9 bases lay between the germline ends. In germline, CDR1 is GTSNPN, CDR2 SVGIG (reference sequence). The CDR3 loop spans 14 amino acids. CDR3: CAWSVKGHNQPQHF. In DNA form, the CDR3 reads TGTGCCTGGAGTGTAAAGGGGCACAATCAGCCCCAGCATTTT.

This sequence joins TRBV20-1 and TRBJ2-1, with D maybe TRBD2 (6 bases). Germline CDR1 reads DFQATT; CDR2 reads SNEGSKA (reference sequence). The CDR3 consists of 12 residues. Trimming stripped 5 bases from V and 9 bases from J, with 14 bases between. For the CDR3, the DNA is TGCAGTGCTGTAGCGGAGTGGGCTGAGCAGTTCTTC. This sequence encodes CSAVAEWAEQFF.

A few counts support this clonotype. V usage is TRBV29-1 and J usage is TRBJ2-7, with D uncertain. The germline V gene encodes CDR1 SQVTM and CDR2 ANQGSEA. V was trimmed by 7 bases and J by 7 bases, leaving 14 bases between them. This CDR3 spans 11 amino acids. DNA for the CDR3: TGCAGCGCCGGAACGTCTATTGAGCAGTACTTC. This sequence encodes CSAGTSIEQYF.

This clonotype was recorded many times. The rearrangement joins TRBV2 to TRBJ2-3; D is perhaps TRBD2 (7 bases). Germline CDR1 is SNHLY and CDR2 is FYNNEI. The CDR3 runs to 14 residues. V lost 4 bases, J lost 5 bases, and 13 bases lay in between. The CDR3 DNA follows: TGTGCCAGCAGTGTACCTAGGGGGGGAGATACGCAGTATTTT. It is translated as CASSVPRGGDTQYF.

This chain connects TRBV4-1 to TRBJ1-2; D is perhaps TRBD1 (5 bases). The CDR3 extends over 16 amino acids. Deletions cut 2 bases from V and 2 bases from J, with 15 bases between. The V gene's germline CDR1 is MGHRA and CDR2 YSYEKL. In DNA form, the CDR3 reads TGCGCCAGCAGCCAACCAATATGGCGGGACAACTATGGCTACACCTTC. The encoded protein is CASSQPIWRDNYGYTF.

The rearrangement links TRBV7-3 to TRBJ2-5; the match to TRBD2 covers 16 bases. Germline values: CDR1 SGHTA, CDR2 FQGTGA. Trimming removed 3 bases from V and 5 bases from J; junction bases left unmatched: 6. The CDR3 spans 17 residues. CDR3 nucleotide sequence: TGTGCCAGCAGCTTGGGACTAGCGGGAGGGATAGGGGAGACCCAGTACTTC. Translating it yields CASSLGLAGGIGETQYF.

This clonotype was recorded many times. The chain links TRBV12-3 or TRBV12-4 to TRBJ1-2; D might be TRBD1 (5 bases). V lost 4 bases and J 8 bases, leaving 11 bases between the germline ends. The CDR3 length is 12 residues. CDR3 coding DNA: TGTGCCAGCAGTTGGGTGGGGGGAGGCTACACCTTC. Translation: CASSWVGGGYTF.

The rearrangement uses TRBV6-2 or TRBV6-3 and TRBJ2-3; 9 positions match TRBD1. The CDR3 contains 16 residues. The trim removed 6 bases at V and 0 bases at J, leaving 7 bases unmatched. CDR1 is MNHEY, CDR2 SVGEGT, per germline. The CDR3 protein is CASRPGQGWSTDTQYF. The CDR3 region has the DNA TGTGCCAGCAGACCGGGACAGGGATGGAGCACAGATACGCAGTATTTT.

This clonotype was recorded at least ten times. The chain couples TRBV7-3 to TRBJ1-1; D ambiguous. Germline V gives CDR1 SGHTA, CDR2 FQGTGA. Trimming took off 1 base at V and 2 bases at J, with 5 bases between the two ends. There are 13 residues in the CDR3. The CDR3 loop is CASSLNTNTEAFF. CDR3 DNA: TGTGCCAGCAGCTTAAACACAAACACTGAAGCTTTCTTT.

The chain uses TRBV6-1 and TRBJ1-4, with 7 bases fitting TRBD1. CDR1 is MNHNS and CDR2 is SASEGT in the germline V gene. Unmatched junction bases numbered 2, after V lost 5 bases and J lost 2 bases. The CDR3 is made up of 14 amino acids. The CDR3 protein is CASSKQGTNEKLFF. In nucleotides, the CDR3 is TGTGCCAGCAGTAAACAGGGGACTAATGAAAAACTGTTTTTT.

The chain carries TRBV20-1 and TRBJ1-5; a possible D gene is TRBD1 (6 bases). The V end was cut by 3 bases, the J end by 7 bases, with 10 bases between. The CDR3 spans 12 residues. CDR1 and CDR2 (germline): DFQATT, SNEGSKA (reference sequence). DNA of the CDR3: TGCAGTGCTAGGGGGCAGGGGCAGCCCCAGCATTTT. This codes for CSARGQGQPQHF.

In its sample, this clonotype was seen many times. The V call is TRBV7-9, the J call TRBJ2-1, with TRBD2 as a possible D gene (7 bases). Trimming cost V 1 base and J 7 bases, with 8 bases left between them. The CDR3 is 13 amino acids. In germline, CDR1 is SEHNR, CDR2 FQNEAQ (reference sequence). In DNA, the CDR3 is TGTGCCAGCAGCTTAGAGGGGGGGAATGAGCAGTTCTTC. Amino acids: CASSLEGGNEQFF.

This clonotype was seen at least ten times. The chain couples TRBV5-1 to TRBJ1-1; 12 nucleotides align to TRBD1. The V gene end was trimmed by 3 bases and the J gene end by 4 bases; junction bases not matched to a gene: 10. The CDR3 runs 17 residues. Germline CDR1 is SGHRS and CDR2 is YFSETQ. CDR3 in DNA: TGCGCCAGCAGCTGGGGTCCCGGGACAGGGGGCGGCACTGAAGCTTTCTTT. Translated: CASSWGPGTGGGTEAFF.

This clonotype was counted only a few times. This rearrangement joins TRBV9 to TRBJ2-5; D might be TRBD1 or TRBD2, each matching 5 bases. Trimming cost V 5 bases and J 5 bases, with 22 bases left between them. Germline CDR1 reads SGDLS; CDR2 reads YYNGEE. The CDR3 runs to 16 residues. CDR3 region: CASSISGTEGQETQYF. The CDR3 region has the DNA TGTGCCAGCAGTATCTCCGGGACGGAAGGTCAGGAGACCCAGTACTTC.

This clonotype was detected ten times or more. The rearrangement joins TRBV28 to TRBJ1-1; TRBD1 aligns across 7 bases. The junction had 8 bases not matched to a gene; V was cut back by 3 bases and J by 4 bases. Germline values: CDR1 MDHEN, CDR2 SYDVKM. The CDR3 is 15 residues long. The CDR3 is CASSLPGTVATEAFF. Here the CDR3 DNA reads TGTGCCAGCAGTTTGCCTGGGACAGTTGCCACTGAAGCTTTCTTT.

A few counts support this clonotype. The chain is built from TRBV18 and TRBJ1-2; D unclear. The V end was cut by 3 bases, the J end by 5 bases, with 25 bases between. Germline CDR1 reads KGHSH; CDR2 reads LQKENI. This CDR3 region has 18 residues. The CDR3 DNA sequence: TGTGCCAGCTCACCGGATCGTTGGAGGGCCACGGGCCCTTATGGCTACACCTTC. Translation gives CASSPDRWRATGPYGYTF.

This clonotype was found many times. The chain links TRBV2 to TRBJ2-1, with D maybe TRBD2 (5 bases). Germline V gene sequence: CDR1 SNHLY, CDR2 FYNNEI. This CDR3 is 12 amino acids long. V was shortened by 2 bases and J by 8 bases, with 7 bases between the two germline ends. Here the CDR3 reads CASSELADEQFF. CDR3 nucleotide sequence: TGTGCCAGCAGTGAACTAGCCGATGAGCAGTTCTTC. Full variable domain (rest looked up from reference TRBV2 and TRBJ2-1): EPEVTQTPSHQVTQMGQEVILRCVPISNHLYFYWYRQILGQKVEFLVSFYNNEISEKSEIFDDQFSVERPDGSNFTLKIRSTKLEDSAMYFCASSELADEQFFGPGTRLTVL.

This clonotype was counted many times. This chain links TRBV12-3 or TRBV12-4 with TRBJ1-2; 8 bases line up with TRBD1. The CDR3 extends over 14 amino acids. V was clipped by 2 bases and J by 3 bases; unmatched bases: 2. In nucleotides, the CDR3 is TGTGCCAGCAGTTTACAGGGGGCGGACTATGGCTACACCTTC. It codes for CASSLQGADYGYTF.

This clonotype has ten or more counts. This sequence joins TRBV5-1 and TRBJ2-5; 8 positions agree with TRBD2. The V gene's germline CDR1 is SGHRS and CDR2 YFSETQ. J lost 2 bases, V lost 4 bases, and 7 bases had no gene match. The CDR3 loop spans 15 amino acids. CDR3 DNA: TGCGCCAGCAGCCTGCAAGCGGGAGAGCAAGAGACCCAGTACTTC. Its protein product is CASSLQAGEQETQYF. Based on the CDR3 plus reference TRBV5-1 and TRBJ2-5, the full variable domain is KAGVTQTPRYLIKTRGQQVTLSCSPISGHRSVSWYQQTPGQGLQFLFEYFSETQRNKGNFPGRFSGRQFSNSRSEMNVSTLELGDSALYLCASSLQAGEQETQYFGPGTRLLVL.

This chain links TRBV5-1 with TRBJ1-1, with 9 bases fitting TRBD1. CDR3 length equals 13 residues. Germline CDR1 and CDR2: SGHRS and YFSETQ. J lost 4 bases, V lost 4 bases, and 2 bases had no gene match. The CDR3 protein is CASSMDRGTEAFF. The CDR3, as DNA: TGCGCCAGCAGCATGGACAGGGGCACTGAAGCTTTCTTT.

The sample holds a few counts of this clonotype. The chain recombines TRBV10-1 with TRBJ1-1; D is undetermined. The CDR3 length is 15 residues. Trimming shortened V by 10 bases and J by 6 bases, and 24 bases separated the two germline ends. From germline, CDR1 is WNHNN and CDR2 SYGVQD (reference sequence). The CDR3 here is CANGESSPGRAEAFF. DNA of the CDR3: TGCGCCAACGGGGAGTCGAGCCCCGGGAGAGCTGAAGCTTTCTTT.

This clonotype was observed a few times. The gene calls are TRBV7-2 and TRBJ1-1; the D gene is possibly TRBD1 (5 bases). CDR3 length equals 13 residues. Looked up from germline, CDR1 is SGHTA and CDR2 is FQGNSA. V shed 5 bases and J shed 4 bases, with 11 bases lying between them. CDR3 nucleotides: TGTGCCAGCAGCGTTGGGACCATCACTGAAGCTTTCTTT. It yields the protein CASSVGTITEAFF.

V and J are TRBV20-1 and TRBJ2-2, with TRBD1 matching 7 bases. Trimming removed 0 bases from V and 1 base from J; junction bases left unmatched: 5. The CDR3 contains 16 residues. Germline lookup yields CDR1 DFQATT and CDR2 SNEGSKA (reference sequence). CDR3 nucleotides: TGCAGTGCTAGAGATTTACAGGGGATGAACACCGGGGAGCTGTTTTTT. Amino acid sequence: CSARDLQGMNTGELFF.